The text below deals with one TCR beta chain. The sample belongs to a study of graft-versus-host responses after intestinal transplantation. Assay: immunoSEQ multiplex PCR; the TCRdb copy retains only in-frame clones and omits some. The sample records about 20,000 clones, 35% to 45% being singletons. The starting material was alloreactive CD4+ T cells from a mixed lymphocyte reaction culture, obtained before intestinal transplant. Indicated subset: CFSE-low proliferating T cells sorted from roughly 6-day pre-transplant mixed lymphocyte reaction (GvH or HvG direction). The TCR was taken from a human patient who received an intestinal transplant.

CDR3 bases: TGTGCCAGCAGTAACTCCGGGACAGGGGCAGCTTATGGCTACACCTTC. This codes for CASSNSGTGAAYGYTF. The chain combines TRBV25-1 with TRBJ1-2; 10 bases map to TRBD1. The germline V gene has CDR1 MGHDK and CDR2 SYGVNS. J gave up 5 bases and V 5 bases, and 11 bases lay outside the gene matches. The CDR3 sequence is 16 residues long.